There are many counts of the clone carrying this T cell receptor beta chain. The antigen remains unidentified. Between the trimmed V and J ends, which lost 1 base and 3 bases, there was a span of 8 bases. The CDR3 is made up of 14 amino acids. Per the germline V gene, CDR1 is SGHRS and CDR2 is YFSETQ. This sample is part of a study of identical twins. It was template switching that added a universal primer site, and there were unique molecular identifiers on the cDNA. TCRdb analysed the 5' RACE reads with MiXCR anew, one entry per CDR3 protein. The data show approximately 680,000 distinct CDR3 sequences, 7% to 7.5% seen once. Notes on the study in general: A lower insertion count was a feature of abundant cord blood beta clonotypes, with no such feature in memory repertoires.

This sample was also put to use in a study of yellow fever vaccine responses in identical twins. That source adds: Twins reportedly showed a vaccine T cell response that seemed partly convergent and partly personalized.

This sequence originates from a woman between 18 and 30 years old in good health. The specimen was PBMCs. The chain has TRBV5-1 and TRBJ1-5, with D uncertain. The CDR3 sequence: CASSLSGNNQPQHF. The CDR3 nucleotides read TGCGCCAGCAGCTTGTCAGGTAACAATCAGCCCCAGCATTTT.